This entry concerns a single T cell receptor (beta chain). Its target is unknown. The data derive from a study of T cell clonotyping in hematopoietic cell transplantation. The CDR3 is 14 amino acids. V lost 5 bases and J lost 1; bases outside the gene matches: 3. Germline lookup yields CDR1 SEHNR and CDR2 FQNEAQ (reference sequence). Clones were sequenced by immunoSEQ multiplex PCR, and TCRdb holds only the in-frame ones, with some missing. In the table there are fewer than 45,000 clones, 80% to 90% of which are singletons. Findings and limits, study-wide: Without cell sorting, CD4 versus CD8 contributions remain unresolved. Recipient TCR diversity dropped after transplant; expanded clonotypes rose from day 30 to 180. Few recipient clonotypes overlapped donors; over 95% were de novo at given depth. Higher Inverse Simpson Index values in graft donor and pretransplant recipient predicted broader posttransplant TCR diversity.

The V gene is TRBV7-9, the J gene TRBJ2-7; 9 positions match TRBD2. The sample was peripheral blood mononuclear cells. This clonotype originated in a woman aged 40 to 55 in good health. Some clones in this sample may be carry-over from other donors' samples. For the CDR3, the DNA is TGTGCCAGCAGCCGTAGCGGGAGTTCCTACGAGCAGTACTTC. Encoded protein: CASSRSGSSYEQYF.